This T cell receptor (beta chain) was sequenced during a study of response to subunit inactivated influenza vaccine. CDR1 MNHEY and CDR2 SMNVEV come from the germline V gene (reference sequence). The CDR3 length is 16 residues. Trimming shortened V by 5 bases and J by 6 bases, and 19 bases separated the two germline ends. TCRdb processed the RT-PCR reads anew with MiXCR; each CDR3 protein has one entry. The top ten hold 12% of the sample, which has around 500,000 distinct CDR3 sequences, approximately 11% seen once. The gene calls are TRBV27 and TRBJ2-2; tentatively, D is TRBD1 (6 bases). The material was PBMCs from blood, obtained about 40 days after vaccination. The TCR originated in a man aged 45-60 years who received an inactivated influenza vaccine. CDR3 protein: CASSPLNRVGAGELFF. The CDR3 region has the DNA TGTGCCAGCAGTCCCCTAAACAGGGTCGGGGCCGGGGAGCTGTTTTTT.